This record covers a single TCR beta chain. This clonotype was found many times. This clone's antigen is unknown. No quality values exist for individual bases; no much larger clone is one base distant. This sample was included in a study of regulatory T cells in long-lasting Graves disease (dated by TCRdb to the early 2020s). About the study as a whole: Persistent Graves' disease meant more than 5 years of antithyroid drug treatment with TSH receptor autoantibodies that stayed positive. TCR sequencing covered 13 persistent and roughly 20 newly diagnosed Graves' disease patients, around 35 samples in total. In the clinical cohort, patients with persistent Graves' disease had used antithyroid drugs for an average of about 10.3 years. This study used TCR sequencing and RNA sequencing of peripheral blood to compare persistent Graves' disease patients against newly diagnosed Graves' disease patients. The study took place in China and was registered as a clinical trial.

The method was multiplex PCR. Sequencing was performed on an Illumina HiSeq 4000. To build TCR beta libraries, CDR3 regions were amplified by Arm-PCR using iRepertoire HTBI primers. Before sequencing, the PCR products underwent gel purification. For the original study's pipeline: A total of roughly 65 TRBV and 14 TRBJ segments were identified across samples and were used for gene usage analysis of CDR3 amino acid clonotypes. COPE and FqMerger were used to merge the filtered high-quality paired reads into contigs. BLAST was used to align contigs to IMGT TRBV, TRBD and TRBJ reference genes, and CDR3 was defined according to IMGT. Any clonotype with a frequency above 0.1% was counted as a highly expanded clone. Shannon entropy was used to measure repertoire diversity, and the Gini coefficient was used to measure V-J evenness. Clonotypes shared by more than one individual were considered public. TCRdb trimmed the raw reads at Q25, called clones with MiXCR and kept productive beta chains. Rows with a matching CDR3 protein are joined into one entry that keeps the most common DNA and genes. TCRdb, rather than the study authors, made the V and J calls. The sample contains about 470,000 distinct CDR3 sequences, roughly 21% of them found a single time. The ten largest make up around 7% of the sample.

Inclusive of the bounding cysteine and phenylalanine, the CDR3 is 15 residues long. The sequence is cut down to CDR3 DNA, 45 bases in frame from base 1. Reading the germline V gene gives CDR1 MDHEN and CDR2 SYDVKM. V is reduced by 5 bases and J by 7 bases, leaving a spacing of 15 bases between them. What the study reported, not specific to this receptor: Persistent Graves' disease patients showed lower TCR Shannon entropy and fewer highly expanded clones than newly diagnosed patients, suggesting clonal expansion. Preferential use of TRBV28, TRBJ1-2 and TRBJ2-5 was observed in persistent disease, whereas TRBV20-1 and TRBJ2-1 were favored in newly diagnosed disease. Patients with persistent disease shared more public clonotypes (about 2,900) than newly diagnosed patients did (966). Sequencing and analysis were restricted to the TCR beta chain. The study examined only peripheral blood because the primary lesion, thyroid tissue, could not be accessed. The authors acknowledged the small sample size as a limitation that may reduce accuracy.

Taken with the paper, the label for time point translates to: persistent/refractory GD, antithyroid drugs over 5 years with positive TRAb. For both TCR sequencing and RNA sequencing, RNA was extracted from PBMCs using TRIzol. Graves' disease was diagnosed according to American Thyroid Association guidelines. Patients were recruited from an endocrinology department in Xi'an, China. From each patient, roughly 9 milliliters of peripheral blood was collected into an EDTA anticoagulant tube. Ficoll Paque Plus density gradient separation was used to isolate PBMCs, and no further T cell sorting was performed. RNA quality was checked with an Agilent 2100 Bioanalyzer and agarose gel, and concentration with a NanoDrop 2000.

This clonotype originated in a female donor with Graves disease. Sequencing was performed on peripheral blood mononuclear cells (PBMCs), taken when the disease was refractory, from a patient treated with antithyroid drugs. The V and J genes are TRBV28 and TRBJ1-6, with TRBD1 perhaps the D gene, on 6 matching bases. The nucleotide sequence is TGTGCCAGCAGTCTCACAGGGACCCTCAATTCACCCCTCCACTTT. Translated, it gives CASSLTGTLNSPLHF.